The 29 T cell receptor beta chains given below trace back to one sample, sequenced in a study of cytomegalovirus exposure and HLA in healthy donors. Primers included in the PCR were 60 Vbeta and 13 Jbeta primers. Method: immunoSEQ multiplex PCR; TCRdb's copy keeps in-frame clones and lacks some. The sample consists of 120,000 to 150,000 clones, roughly 70% of them appearing once. Sequencing input: PBMCs. The receptors were sampled from a man in his 60s in good health and CMV-seronegative.

The chain employs TRBV7-9 and TRBJ1-5; TRBD1 aligns across 7 bases. Germline V gives CDR1 SEHNR, CDR2 FQNEAQ (reference sequence). Trimming removed 4 bases from V and 0 bases from J; junction bases left unmatched: 3. CDR3 length: 15 amino acids. The CDR3 sequence is CASSSGQHSNQPQHF. The CDR3 nucleotides are TGTGCCAGCAGCTCGGGACAGCATAGCAATCAGCCCCAGCATTTT.

This clone was observed once. The genes are TRBV4-3 and TRBJ2-7, with 8 positions matching TRBD1. Germline CDR1 LGHNA, CDR2 YSLEER. The CDR3 runs to 15 residues. V shed 0 bases, J shed 2 bases, and the junction held 3 bases outside the gene matches. Here the CDR3 reads CASSQERQGTYEQYF. CDR3 DNA: TGCGCCAGCAGCCAAGAGAGACAGGGGACCTACGAGCAGTACTTC.

The J gene is TRBJ1-4, the V gene TRBV30; 10 positions match TRBD1. The CDR3 consists of 14 residues. The germline gives CDR1 GTSNPN, CDR2 SVGIG (reference sequence). With V trimmed by 5 bases and J by 5 bases, 5 bases remained unmatched. CDR3 coding DNA: TGTGCCTGGGATTCGACAGGGGGCAATGAAAAACTGTTTTTT. Its protein is CAWDSTGGNEKLFF.

This chain joins TRBV14 and TRBJ2-3; TRBD2 matches 9 bases. With 4 bases clipped from V and 3 bases from J, the junction kept 8 bases outside the gene matches. Germline values: CDR1 SGHDN, CDR2 FVKESK. This CDR3 contains 16 residues. The CDR3 protein is CASSLTAGGYTDTQYF. CDR3 in DNA: TGTGCCAGCAGCCTCACAGCGGGAGGTTATACAGATACGCAGTATTTT.

The V and J genes are TRBV28 and TRBJ2-5; 7 nucleotides align to TRBD1. Germline V gives CDR1 MDHEN, CDR2 SYDVKM. This CDR3 has 16 amino acids. V lost 5 bases, J lost 3 bases, and 12 bases stayed unmatched. The CDR3 reads CASSGPRGTAKETQYF. The DNA for the CDR3 is TGTGCCAGCAGTGGACCCCGTGGGACAGCCAAAGAGACCCAGTACTTC. Based on the CDR3 plus reference TRBV28 and TRBJ2-5, the full variable domain is DVKVTQSSRYLVKRTGEKVFLECVQDMDHENMFWYRQDPGLGLRLIYFSYDVKMKEKGDIPEGYSVSREKKERFSLILESASTNQTSMYLCASSGPRGTAKETQYFGPGTRLLVL.

The chain employs TRBV15 and TRBJ2-7; 10 positions agree with TRBD2. In germline, CDR1 is LNHNV, CDR2 YYDKDF (reference sequence). Trimming removed 6 bases from V and 4 bases from J; junction bases left unmatched: 9. The CDR3 has 15 residues. Here the CDR3 reads CATRAGGLGEYEQYF. In DNA, the CDR3 is TGTGCCACCAGAGCGGGGGGGCTGGGGGAATACGAGCAGTACTTC.

The rearrangement uses TRBV7-2 and TRBJ2-7, with a weak D call TRBD1 (6 bases). V was shortened by 2 bases and J by 2 bases, with 7 bases between the two germline ends. Germline CDR1 is SGHTA and CDR2 is FQGNSA. This CDR3 region has 13 residues. This CDR3 reads CASSLRTAYEQYF. The CDR3 DNA reads as TGTGCCAGCAGCTTAAGGACAGCCTACGAGCAGTACTTC.

The CDR3 bases are TGTGCCAGTAGTATAGGCGGCTCTGGAAACACCATATATTTT. It is translated as CASSIGGSGNTIYF. The rearrangement links TRBV19 to TRBJ1-3, with D uncertain. The germline CDR1 and CDR2 sequences are LNHDA and SQIVND (reference sequence). V was cut by 1 base and J by 0 bases, with 4 bases left in between. This CDR3 contains 14 residues.

The sample holds one count of this clone. The chain recombines TRBV7-2 with TRBJ1-1, with D possibly matching TRBD1 (6 bases). In germline, CDR1 is SGHTA, CDR2 FQGNSA. The CDR3 contains 14 residues. Trimming stripped 3 bases from V and 1 base from J, with 9 bases between. CDR3 sequence: CASSLGQENTEAFF. CDR3 DNA sequence: TGTGCCAGCAGCTTGGGACAAGAGAACACTGAAGCTTTCTTT.

The CDR3 reads CASSSSATDTQYF. The DNA of the CDR3 is TGTGCCAGCAGTTCCTCAGCCACAGATACGCAGTATTTT. This chain connects TRBV6-5 to TRBJ2-3; no reliable D call. V lost 4 bases to trimming and J lost 2 bases, with 7 bases between them. Germline V gene data show CDR1 as MNHEY and CDR2 as SVGAGI. The CDR3 extends over 13 amino acids.

The chain is built from TRBV5-1 and TRBJ2-5; a weak D match, TRBD2 (6 bases). This CDR3 contains 17 residues. Germline CDR1 reads SGHRS; CDR2 reads YFSETQ. Trimming left V 4 bases short and J 5 bases short, with 24 bases between. As DNA, the CDR3 is TGCGCCAGCAGCCTATACATGGGGACTGACGTGGGCGAGACCCAGTACTTC. Translating gives CASSLYMGTDVGETQYF.

V is TRBV5-3 and J is TRBJ2-7; D unclear. TRBV5-3 falls under the ORF class, with uncertain function. This CDR3 has 14 residues. V was shortened by 0 bases and J by 3 bases, with 10 bases between the two germline ends. The CDR3 spells CARSLVACNYEQYF. In DNA, the CDR3 is TGTGCCAGAAGCTTGGTGGCCTGTAACTACGAGCAGTACTTC.

This sequence joins TRBV7-3 and TRBJ1-5; no definite D call. Germline CDR1 reads SGHTA; CDR2 reads FQGTGA. Between the trimmed V and J ends, which lost 5 bases and 4 bases, there was a span of 9 bases. This CDR3 contains 13 residues. The chain's CDR3 is CASSRGRNQPQHF. The CDR3 DNA follows: TGTGCCAGCAGCCGGGGTCGAAATCAGCCCCAGCATTTT.

This clone has a handful of counts. V is TRBV6-4 and J is TRBJ1-1; D might be TRBD1 (5 bases). V lost 4 bases and J 0 bases, leaving 6 bases between the germline ends. The CDR3 consists of 13 residues. Germline CDR1 and CDR2: MRHNA and SNTAGT. Here the CDR3 DNA reads TGTGCCAGCAGTGCAGGGATGAACACTGAAGCTTTCTTT. Translation gives CASSAGMNTEAFF.

There are a few counts of this clone. The chain carries TRBV19 and TRBJ1-3; no firm D call. The germline V and J ends were trimmed by 7 bases and 1 base, with 8 bases remaining between them. CDR3 length: 13 residues. CDR1 is LNHDA, CDR2 SQIVND, per germline (reference sequence). The CDR3: CASIRSSGNTIYF. CDR3 in DNA: TGTGCCAGTATTAGATCTTCTGGAAACACCATATATTTT.

Here the CDR3 DNA reads TGTGCCAGCAGCCCCGGGACAGGGATCACTGAAGCTTTCTTT. It is translated as CASSPGTGITEAFF. V gene TRBV7-3 combines with J gene TRBJ1-1; 9 nucleotides match TRBD1. J gave up 4 bases and V 5 bases, and 5 bases lay outside the gene matches. The CDR3 covers 14 residues. Per germline, CDR1 SGHTA and CDR2 FQGTGA.

This chain links TRBV5-8 with TRBJ1-1; TRBD1 matches 10 bases. Per the germline V gene, CDR1 is SGHTS and CDR2 is YDEGEE. This CDR3 spans 17 amino acids. V lost 1 base to trimming and J lost 5 bases; unmatched junction nucleotides: 11. Written as DNA, the CDR3 is TGTGCCAGCAGCTTGAGGACAGGGGGGAATTTTGATACTGAAGCTTTCTTT. This encodes CASSLRTGGNFDTEAFF. The full variable domain, with the rest looked up from reference TRBV5-8 and TRBJ1-1, is EAGVTQSPTHLIKTRGQQATLRCSPISGHTSVYWYQQALGLGLQFLLWYDEGEERNRGNFPPRFSGRQFPNYSSELNVNALELEDSALYLCASSLRTGGNFDTEAFFGQGTRLTVV.

The chain carries TRBV19 and TRBJ1-3; TRBD1 might be the D (5 bases). The V end was cut by 5 bases, the J end by 5 bases, with 10 bases between. CDR1 LNHDA and CDR2 SQIVND come from the germline V gene (reference sequence). The CDR3 runs 13 residues. CDR3 sequence (DNA): TGTGCCAGTAGTGAGGGGAGGCGAAACACCATATATTTT. Translation gives CASSEGRRNTIYF.

The V and J genes are TRBV5-1 and TRBJ2-7, with 7 nucleotides matching TRBD1. The CDR3 extends over 13 amino acids. Germline V gene sequence: CDR1 SGHRS, CDR2 YFSETQ. The junction had 6 bases not matched to a gene; V was cut back by 4 bases and J by 5 bases. The CDR3 protein is CASSPGTDDEQYF. In nucleotides, the CDR3 is TGCGCCAGCAGCCCCGGGACAGACGACGAGCAGTACTTC.

As to this clone: Other DNA sequences in this sample translate to the same CDR3. The rearrangement uses TRBV28 and TRBJ2-7; 11 nucleotides align to TRBD1. The CDR3 spans 14 residues. V was pared by 6 bases and J by 4 bases, with 5 bases of the junction left unmatched. CDR1 MDHEN and CDR2 SYDVKM come from the germline V gene. As DNA, the CDR3 is TGTGCCAGCAGCATGGACAGGGGGCGATACGAGCAGTACTTC. Its protein is CASSMDRGRYEQYF.

The rearrangement uses TRBV9 and TRBJ2-3; 7 nucleotides match TRBD2. The CDR3 is made up of 15 amino acids. The ends lost 6 bases at V and 3 bases at J; junction bases unmatched: 10. In germline, CDR1 is SGDLS, CDR2 YYNGEE. This CDR3 reads CASTPGLVRTDTQYF. CDR3 DNA: TGTGCCAGCACCCCAGGACTAGTTAGAACAGATACGCAGTATTTT. Supplemented by reference TRBV9 and TRBJ2-3, the full variable domain reads DSGVTQTPKHLITATGQRVTLRCSPRSGDLSVYWYQQSLDQGLQFLIQYYNGEERAKGNILERFSAQQFPDLHSELNLSSLELGDSALYFCASTPGLVRTDTQYFGPGTRLTVL.

The chain combines TRBV5-1 with TRBJ2-7, with 10 nucleotides matching TRBD1. Germline V CDR1 and CDR2: SGHRS, YFSETQ. This CDR3 comprises 15 residues. With V trimmed by 4 bases and J by 5 bases, 9 bases remained unmatched. The CDR3 DNA reads TGCGCCAGCAGCACACCTGGGACAGGGGTGCACGAGCAGTACTTC. This sequence encodes CASSTPGTGVHEQYF.

J is TRBJ2-7 and V is TRBV5-1, with 8 positions matching TRBD2. With V trimmed by 6 bases and J by 4 bases, 9 bases remained unmatched. CDR3 length equals 14 residues. The germline gives CDR1 SGHRS, CDR2 YFSETQ. CDR3 nucleotides: TGCGCCAGCACAGCGGGAGACCCAGGGTACGAGCAGTACTTC. Residues: CASTAGDPGYEQYF.

This clone came up a few times. The genes are TRBV6-1 and TRBJ1-1, with 7 positions matching TRBD1. J was trimmed by 1 base and V by 8 bases; bases with no gene match: 7. In germline, CDR1 is MNHNS, CDR2 SASEGT. The CDR3 extends over 14 amino acids. The CDR3 nucleotides read TGTGCCAGCCTCCCCGGGACAGAGAACACTGAAGCTTTCTTT. It is translated as CASLPGTENTEAFF.

J is TRBJ1-1 and V is TRBV11-2; D not resolved. This CDR3 is 14 amino acids long. Germline V lookup: CDR1 SGHAT, CDR2 FQNNGV. Trimming shortened V by 1 base and J by 1 base, and 7 bases separated the two germline ends. CDR3 DNA sequence: TGTGCCAGCAGCTTAGTTTGGCAGAACACTGAAGCTTTCTTT. The encoded protein is CASSLVWQNTEAFF.

In this sample, this clone turned up many times. The chain has TRBV9 and TRBJ2-5; the D gene is possibly TRBD2 (6 bases). Germline V gene sequence: CDR1 SGDLS, CDR2 YYNGEE. This CDR3 comprises 14 residues. Trimming shortened V by 4 bases and J by 2 bases, and 12 bases separated the two germline ends. The CDR3 bases are TGTGCCAGCAGCTCCCGGGACTTTCAAGAGACCCAGTACTTC. Its protein is CASSSRDFQETQYF.

The chain joins TRBV18 to TRBJ1-1; TRBD1 is a possible D gene (6 bases). The germline CDR1 and CDR2 sequences are KGHSH and LQKENI. The CDR3 has 15 residues. Trimming took 0 bases from V and 0 from J, leaving 8 bases between them. The CDR3 region is CASSPPDSLNTEAFF. CDR3 nucleotides: TGTGCCAGCTCACCACCGGACAGCTTGAACACTGAAGCTTTCTTT. The whole variable domain, remainder taken from reference TRBV18 and TRBJ1-1, is NAGVMQNPRHLVRRRGQEARLRCSPMKGHSHVYWYRQLPEEGLKFMVYLQKENIIDESGMPKERFSAEFPKEGPSILRIQQVVRGDSAAYFCASSPPDSLNTEAFFGQGTRLTVV.

This clone was counted only a few times. J is TRBJ1-3 and V is TRBV12-2; the table calls TRBD1, which could not be checked here. TRBV12-2 is described as a pseudogene. The CDR3 contains 19 residues. CDR3: CASRGRADRRALSGNTIYF. In nucleotides, the CDR3 is TGTGCAAGTCGCGGCCGGGCAGACAGGCGAGCTCTCTCTGGAAACACCATATATTTT.

This clone was found a few times. This rearrangement joins TRBV30 to TRBJ2-5, with 7 bases aligning to TRBD1. The CDR3 consists of 13 residues. Germline V CDR1 and CDR2: GTSNPN, SVGIG (reference sequence). V gave up 5 bases and J gave up 4 bases; unmatched junction bases: 7. CDR3 residues: CAWGTGAGETQYF. CDR3 DNA: TGTGCCTGGGGTACAGGGGCTGGAGAGACCCAGTACTTC.